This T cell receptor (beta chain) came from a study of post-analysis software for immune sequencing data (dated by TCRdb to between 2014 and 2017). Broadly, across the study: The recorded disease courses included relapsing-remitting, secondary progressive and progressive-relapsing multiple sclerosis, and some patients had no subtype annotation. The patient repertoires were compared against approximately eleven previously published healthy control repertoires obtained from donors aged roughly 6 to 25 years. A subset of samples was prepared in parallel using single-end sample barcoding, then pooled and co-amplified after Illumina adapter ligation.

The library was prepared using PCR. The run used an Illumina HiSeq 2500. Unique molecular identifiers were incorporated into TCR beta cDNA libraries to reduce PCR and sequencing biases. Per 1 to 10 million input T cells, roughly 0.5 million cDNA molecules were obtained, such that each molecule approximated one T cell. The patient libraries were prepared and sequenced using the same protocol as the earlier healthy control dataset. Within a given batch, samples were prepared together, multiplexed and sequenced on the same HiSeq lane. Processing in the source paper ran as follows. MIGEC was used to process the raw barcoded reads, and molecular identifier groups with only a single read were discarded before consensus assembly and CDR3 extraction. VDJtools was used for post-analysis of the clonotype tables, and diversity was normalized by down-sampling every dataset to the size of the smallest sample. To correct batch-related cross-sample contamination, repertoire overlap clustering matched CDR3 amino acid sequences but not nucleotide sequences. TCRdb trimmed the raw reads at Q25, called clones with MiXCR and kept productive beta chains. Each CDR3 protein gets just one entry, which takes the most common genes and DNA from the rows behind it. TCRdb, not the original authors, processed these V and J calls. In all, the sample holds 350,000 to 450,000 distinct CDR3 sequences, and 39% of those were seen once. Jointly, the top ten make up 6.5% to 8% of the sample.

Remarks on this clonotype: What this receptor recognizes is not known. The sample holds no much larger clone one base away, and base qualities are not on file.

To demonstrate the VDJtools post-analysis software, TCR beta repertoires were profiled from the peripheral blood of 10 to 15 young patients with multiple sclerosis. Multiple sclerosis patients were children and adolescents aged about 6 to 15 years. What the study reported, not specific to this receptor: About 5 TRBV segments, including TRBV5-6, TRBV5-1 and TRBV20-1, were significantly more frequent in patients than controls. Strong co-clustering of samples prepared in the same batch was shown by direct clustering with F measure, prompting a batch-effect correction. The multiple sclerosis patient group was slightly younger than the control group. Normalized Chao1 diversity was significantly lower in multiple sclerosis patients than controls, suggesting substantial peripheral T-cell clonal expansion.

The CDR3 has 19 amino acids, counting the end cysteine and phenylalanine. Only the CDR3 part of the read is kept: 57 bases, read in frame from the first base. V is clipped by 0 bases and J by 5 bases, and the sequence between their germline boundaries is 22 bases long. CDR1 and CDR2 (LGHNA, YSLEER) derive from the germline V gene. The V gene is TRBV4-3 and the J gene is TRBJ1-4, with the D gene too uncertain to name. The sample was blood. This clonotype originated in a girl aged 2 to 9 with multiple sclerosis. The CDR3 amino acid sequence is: CASSQEGPGRFTLNEKLFF. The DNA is TGCGCCAGCAGCCAAGAGGGCCCGGGCAGGTTTACGTTGAATGAAAAACTGTTTTTT.